The source of this T cell receptor beta chain is a study of blood T cell repertoires in COVID-19. Study-wide background: Donors in the United States, Italy and Spain gave samples during acute or convalescent COVID-19. PBMCs, B-cell-depleted T cells, or T cells provided the cDNA or gDNA that made up the material.

Trimming removed 5 bases at V and 2 bases at J, with 13 bases between. The CDR3 runs 14 residues. In germline, CDR1 is SQVTM, CDR2 ANQGSEA. Authors' methods: Amplifying reference gene primers gave estimates of nucleated cell counts. The method was immunoSEQ multiplex PCR; TCRdb's version includes in-frame clones alone and lacks a portion of them. That table supplies the V and J calls and clone size; D and trimming were determined from the DNA. This sample has fewer than 300,000 clones, with 85% found just once. The receptor comes from a human donor in a cohort sampled during active COVID-19. V usage is TRBV29-1 and J usage is TRBJ2-1; D is perhaps TRBD2 (6 bases). Sequenced material: peripheral blood. The CDR3 here is CSVRGGATYNEQFF. Written as DNA, the CDR3 is TGCAGCGTTCGAGGAGGGGCTACCTACAATGAGCAGTTCTTC.